What follows are 14 T cell receptor beta chains derived from one specimen sequenced in a study of blood T cell repertoires in COVID-19. Only in-frame clones appear in the TCRdb table, and some are missing; sequencing was by immunoSEQ multiplex PCR. The data contain more than 60,000 clones, about 82% of them seen just once; the ten biggest clones take up about 40%. Sequences were obtained from peripheral blood. The source of these receptors is a human donor in a cohort sampled during active COVID-19.

The gene calls are TRBV19 and TRBJ1-4, with D possibly being TRBD1 (5 bases). Deletions cut 8 bases from V and 10 bases from J, with 35 bases between. CDR1 is LNHDA and CDR2 is SQIVND in the germline V gene (reference sequence). CDR3 size: 19 residues. This chain's CDR3 is CASCRTFGRGEGGFGKLFF. The CDR3 region has the DNA TGTGCCAGTTGTCGAACCTTTGGACGGGGGGAAGGTGGATTCGGAAAACTGTTTTTT.

The chain links TRBV7-8 to TRBJ2-1; a weak D match, TRBD1 (6 bases). Trimming took off 2 bases at V and 6 bases at J, with 14 bases between the two ends. CDR1 is SGHVS and CDR2 is FQNEAQ in the germline V gene. This CDR3 spans 15 amino acids. CDR3 DNA sequence: TGTGCCAGCAGCTTACGGGACACAAGAAGCAATGAGCAGTTCTTC. Translation gives CASSLRDTRSNEQFF.

The CDR3 DNA reads as TGTGCCAGTAGTACCCGGGACAGCAGGAATCAGCCCCAGCATTTT. It specifies CASSTRDSRNQPQHF. The V gene is TRBV19, the J gene TRBJ1-5; 7 bases map to TRBD1. After removal of 4 bases from V and 4 bases from J, the junction contained 7 bases not matched to a gene. This CDR3 region has 15 residues. The germline V gene encodes CDR1 LNHDA and CDR2 SQIVND (reference sequence).

The chain joins TRBV19 to TRBJ2-5, with 12 nucleotides matching TRBD1. The CDR3 spans 15 residues. Germline loops: CDR1 LNHDA, CDR2 SQIVND (reference sequence). V dropped 6 bases and J dropped 0; count of bases not matched to a gene: 2. CDR3 sequence (DNA): TGTGCCAGTAGGGGACAGGGGGCGTACCAAGAGACCCAGTACTTC. This translates into CASRGQGAYQETQYF.

V is TRBV5-5 and J is TRBJ2-1; D unresolved. The V gene's germline CDR1 is SGHKS and CDR2 YYEKEE (reference sequence). V was pared by 4 bases and J by 3 bases, with 20 bases between. The CDR3 sequence is 17 residues long. CDR3 sequence: CASSLGSFTHLYNEQFF. CDR3 coding DNA: TGTGCCAGCAGCCTCGGGTCATTTACCCACCTCTACAATGAGCAGTTCTTC.

The DNA for the CDR3 is TGTGCCAGCAGCCAACAACCAAAAACAGGGGTTGAAAACACCATATATTTT. Encoded protein: CASSQQPKTGVENTIYF. This sequence joins TRBV4-2 and TRBJ1-3, with 7 bases fitting TRBD1. J gave up 6 bases and V 2 bases, and 13 bases lay outside the gene matches. The CDR3 runs to 17 residues. Germline V gene data show CDR1 as LGHNA and CDR2 as YNFKEQ.

This clone was observed once. CDR3 sequence reads: CASSLGTGLAVNTGELFF. CDR3 DNA: TGTGCCAGCAGCTTAGGGACGGGACTAGCGGTTAACACCGGGGAGCTGTTTTTT. This rearrangement joins TRBV7-2 to TRBJ2-2; 11 positions match TRBD2. The junction had 6 bases not matched to a gene; V was cut back by 1 base and J by 2 bases. Germline V gives CDR1 SGHTA, CDR2 FQGNSA. The CDR3 has 18 residues.

This clone showed up just once. This chain links TRBV4-3 with TRBJ2-7, with 7 bases identical to TRBD1. V shed 1 base and J 0 bases; nucleotides not matched to a gene: 3. Per the germline V gene, CDR1 is LGHNA and CDR2 is YSLEER. The CDR3 length is 15 residues. In DNA, the CDR3 is TGCGCCAGCAGCCAAGGGAGACAGGGCTCCTACGAGCAGTACTTC. This translates into CASSQGRQGSYEQYF.

CDR3 region: CASRRTGHETQYF. The CDR3 DNA follows: TGTGCCAGCAGGAGGACAGGGCACGAGACCCAGTACTTC. This chain connects TRBV12-3 or TRBV12-4 to TRBJ2-5, with 8 positions matching TRBD1. This CDR3 spans 13 amino acids. Germline trimming cut 6 bases from V and 5 bases from J; bases unmatched to any gene: 5.

The gene calls are TRBV30 and TRBJ2-1; TRBD2 aligns across 9 bases. Per germline, CDR1 GTSNPN and CDR2 SVGIG (reference sequence). This CDR3 has 16 residues. V was pared by 3 bases and J by 2 bases, with 8 bases of the junction left unmatched. Here the CDR3 reads CAWSGGGGAAYNEQFF. The CDR3 DNA reads as TGTGCCTGGAGCGGGGGCGGGGGGGCTGCCTACAATGAGCAGTTCTTC.

This sequence joins TRBV28 and TRBJ1-1; D gene unclear. CDR3 length equals 12 residues. CDR1 is MDHEN and CDR2 is SYDVKM in the germline V gene. Trimming took 2 bases from V and 6 from J, leaving 7 bases between them. CDR3 amino acids: CASSLNLAEAFF. CDR3 nucleotides: TGTGCCAGCAGTTTAAACTTAGCTGAAGCTTTCTTT.

The chain couples TRBV6-5 to TRBJ2-3, with a possible D match to TRBD2 (6 bases). Germline loops: CDR1 MNHEY, CDR2 SVGAGI. This CDR3 region has 15 residues. V was pared by 7 bases and J by 5 bases, with 19 bases between. The DNA for the CDR3 is TGTGCCAGCACCGAGAGGCGGGGAGGAGAAGATACGCAGTATTTT. Residues: CASTERRGGEDTQYF.

The chain combines TRBV2 with TRBJ1-2, with D perhaps matching TRBD1 (5 bases). Trimming left V 4 bases short and J 4 bases short, with 10 bases between. Looked up from germline, CDR1 is SNHLY and CDR2 is FYNNEI. This CDR3 has 13 residues. CDR3 coding DNA: TGTGCCAGCAGTGTGCAGGGAGGCTATGGCTACACCTTC. This encodes CASSVQGGYGYTF.

This clone was detected once. This chain connects TRBV12-3 or TRBV12-4 to TRBJ1-1; D might be TRBD1 (5 bases). CDR3 length: 13 residues. Trimming took 9 bases from V and 1 from J, leaving 12 bases between them. The CDR3 sequence: CASVVGANTEAFF. The DNA for the CDR3 is TGTGCCAGTGTGGTAGGGGCGAACACTGAAGCTTTCTTT.